Sequencing of this TCR beta chain was carried out in a study of human T cells and chemical hapten exposure. Notes on the study in general: TCRs whose frequency exceeded 1 in 1000 remained the same following DPC sensitization.

The study used a library that attached unique molecular identifiers to individual cDNA molecules. Original processing notes: TCR counts had a median of approximately 87,000 per sample and spanned about 23,224 to 750,000. TCRdb re-derived calls from the 5' RACE reads in MiXCR, one entry per CDR3 protein. The V and J calls and clone size come from TCRdb's table, not from the authors' own analysis. Of about 140,000 distinct CDR3 sequences listed, roughly 4% were seen once; the top ten hold over 1.2%. Whole blood that had not been fractionated was the source of extracted total RNA. This clonotype came up many times. As yet, its antigen is unknown. Trimming pared 0 bases from V and 5 bases from J, leaving 14 bases between. This CDR3 comprises 15 residues. CDR1 and CDR2 (germline): SGHRS, YFSETQ.

The source is a female donor in good health. The J gene is TRBJ1-2, the V gene TRBV5-1; D is ambiguous. The CDR3 bases are TGCGCCAGCAGCTTGGAATTTGGGCAGACATATGGCTACACCTTC. Translation gives CASSLEFGQTYGYTF. The full variable domain, its missing parts supplied by reference TRBV5-1 and TRBJ1-2, is KAGVTQTPRYLIKTRGQQVTLSCSPISGHRSVSWYQQTPGQGLQFLFEYFSETQRNKGNFPGRFSGRQFSNSRSEMNVSTLELGDSALYLCASSLEFGQTYGYTFGSGTRLTVV.